One sample yielded the 28 T cell receptor beta chains listed below, sequenced in a study of OX40 agonist ivuxolimab in advanced cancers. Clones were sequenced by immunoSEQ multiplex PCR, and TCRdb holds only the in-frame ones, with some missing. The sample carries more than 80,000 clones, about 90% recorded once. The input for sequencing was CD4+ or CD8+ T cells sorted from blood, taken in a trial of the OX40 agonist ivuxolimab. The receptors stem from an adult with an advanced solid tumor such as melanoma, head and neck, liver or kidney cancer.

The chain uses TRBV28 and TRBJ2-7; 7 bases agree with TRBD1. J gave up 1 base and V 3 bases, and 6 bases lay outside the gene matches. The CDR3 extends over 15 amino acids. CDR1 and CDR2 (germline): MDHEN, SYDVKM. For the CDR3, the DNA is TGTGCCAGCAGTTTTTACGGACAGGTGTCCTACGAGCAGTACTTC. This gives the protein CASSFYGQVSYEQYF. Combining the CDR3 with reference TRBV28 and TRBJ2-7 gives the whole variable domain DVKVTQSSRYLVKRTGEKVFLECVQDMDHENMFWYRQDPGLGLRLIYFSYDVKMKEKGDIPEGYSVSREKKERFSLILESASTNQTSMYLCASSFYGQVSYEQYFGPGTRLTVT.

The CDR3 DNA reads TGTGCCAGCAGCCATCCTCAAGGCTTTGCTGGAAACACCATATATTTT. This encodes CASSHPQGFAGNTIYF. V gene TRBV7-6 combines with J gene TRBJ1-3; no firm D call. Germline values: CDR1 SGHVS, CDR2 FNYEAQ. CDR3 length equals 16 residues. Deletions cut 5 bases from V and 2 bases from J, with 16 bases between. The full variable domain, rest sourced from reference TRBV7-6 and TRBJ1-3, is GAGVSQSPRYKVTKRGQDVALRCDPISGHVSLYWYRQALGQGPEFLTYFNYEAQQDKSGLPNDRFSAERPEGSISTLTIQRTEQRDSAMYRCASSHPQGFAGNTIYFGEGSWLTVV.

V gene TRBV28 combines with J gene TRBJ2-5, with a tentative D call TRBD1 (6 bases). This CDR3 is built from 16 residues. The germline V and J ends were trimmed by 5 bases and 5 bases, with 21 bases remaining between them. From germline, CDR1 is MDHEN and CDR2 SYDVKM. The CDR3 here is CASSQPWTANRETQYF. In DNA form, the CDR3 reads TGTGCCAGCAGTCAACCCTGGACAGCCAACAGGGAGACCCAGTACTTC.

This clone was picked up one time. This sequence joins TRBV6-5 and TRBJ2-1; D assignment may be TRBD1 or TRBD2 (7 bases each). Germline V gene sequence: CDR1 MNHEY, CDR2 SVGAGI. This CDR3 has 15 residues. V was trimmed by 3 bases and J by 10 bases, leaving 19 bases between them. CDR3 loop: CASSYGRGPGREQFF. The CDR3 DNA reads TGTGCCAGCAGTTATGGGAGGGGGCCGGGACGCGAGCAGTTCTTC.

The rearrangement uses TRBV5-1 and TRBJ2-1, with TRBD2 matching 9 bases. V was pared by 0 bases and J by 10 bases, with 2 bases of the junction left unmatched. Germline V gene sequence: CDR1 SGHRS, CDR2 YFSETQ. This CDR3 region has 13 residues. CDR3 DNA: TGCGCCAGCAGCTTGGTTCTAGCGGGAGAGCAGTTCTTC. It is translated as CASSLVLAGEQFF.

The J gene is TRBJ2-7, the V gene TRBV28, with D unclear. Trimming removed 3 bases from V and 4 bases from J, with 10 bases in between. This CDR3 is 13 amino acids long. In germline, CDR1 is MDHEN, CDR2 SYDVKM. DNA of the CDR3: TGTGCCAGCAGTTTCCGAGGTGTTTACGAGCAGTACTTC. This codes for CASSFRGVYEQYF.

The chain links TRBV5-1 to TRBJ2-7; D not certain. The CDR3 loop spans 14 amino acids. V dropped 0 bases and J dropped 0 bases, with 7 bases sitting between them. Germline V lookup: CDR1 SGHRS, CDR2 YFSETQ. CDR3 amino acids: CASSLVGSSYEQYF. CDR3 in DNA: TGCGCCAGCAGCTTGGTCGGGTCCTCCTACGAGCAGTACTTC.

The chain has TRBV4-3 and TRBJ2-1; D may be TRBD1 or TRBD2 (5 bases each). The CDR3 consists of 20 residues. CDR1 and CDR2 from the germline V gene are LGHNA and YSLEER. Trimming took 0 bases from V and 0 from J, leaving 21 bases between them. Here the CDR3 reads CASSQEEGRAEDGSYNEQFF. The DNA of the CDR3 is TGCGCCAGCAGCCAAGAAGAGGGCAGGGCGGAGGATGGCTCCTACAATGAGCAGTTCTTC.

This rearrangement joins TRBV19 to TRBJ1-1; possible D gene TRBD1, 5 bases. Germline V gives CDR1 LNHDA, CDR2 SQIVND (reference sequence). Trimming took 7 bases from V and 5 from J, leaving 14 bases between them. The CDR3 is made up of 13 amino acids. CDR3 in amino acids: CASNSFGGTEAFF. The CDR3 nucleotides are TGTGCCAGTAACTCCTTTGGGGGAACTGAAGCTTTCTTT.

CDR3 in amino acids: CASSQENWDVGHQPQHF. CDR3 in DNA: TGTGCCAGCAGCCAAGAGAATTGGGACGTAGGGCATCAGCCCCAGCATTTT. The chain couples TRBV4-2 to TRBJ1-5, with D tentatively TRBD1 (5 bases). Germline CDR1 reads LGHNA; CDR2 reads YNFKEQ. Between the trimmed V and J ends, which lost 0 bases and 5 bases, there was a span of 17 bases. The CDR3 has 17 residues.

The chain employs TRBV4-3 and TRBJ2-1; 7 bases are shared with TRBD2. The germline gives CDR1 LGHNA, CDR2 YSLEER. There are 16 residues in the CDR3. V lost 0 bases to trimming and J lost 0 bases; unmatched junction nucleotides: 2. Here the CDR3 reads CASSQEPGGSYNEQFF. CDR3 nucleotide sequence: TGCGCCAGCAGCCAAGAACCGGGGGGCTCCTACAATGAGCAGTTCTTC.

The chain employs TRBV6-5 and TRBJ2-3, with unresolved D. CDR3 length: 13 amino acids. V shed 0 bases and J shed 3 bases, with 4 bases lying between them. The germline CDR1 and CDR2 sequences are MNHEY and SVGAGI. CDR3 nucleotide sequence: TGTGCCAGCAGTTACTCGATAACAGATACGCAGTATTTT. This encodes CASSYSITDTQYF.

This clone has only one observation. The V call is TRBV11-2, the J call TRBJ1-1; no definite D call. CDR1 and CDR2 (germline): SGHAT, FQNNGV. Deletions cut 0 bases from V and 5 bases from J, with 19 bases between. The length of the CDR3 is 17 residues. The CDR3, as DNA: TGTGCCAGCAGCTTAGAATTTATGGGTCAGAAGTTGACTGAAGCTTTCTTT. Protein: CASSLEFMGQKLTEAFF.

This clone came up once. The CDR3 coding sequence is TGTGCCACCCGGACAGGGACCACCTATGGCTACACCTTC. Translated: CATRTGTTYGYTF. This chain joins TRBV19 and TRBJ1-2; TRBD1 agrees at 8 bases. V shed 10 bases and J 4 bases; nucleotides not matched to a gene: 8. Germline lookup yields CDR1 LNHDA and CDR2 SQIVND (reference sequence). The CDR3 runs to 13 residues. Complete variable domain (other parts from reference TRBV19 and TRBJ1-2): DGGITQSPKYLFRKEGQNVTLSCEQNLNHDAMYWYRQDPGQGLRLIYYSQIVNDFQKGDIAEGYSVSREKKESFPLTVTSAQKNPTAFYLCATRTGTTYGYTFGSGTRLTVV.

This rearrangement joins TRBV7-6 to TRBJ2-6; a weak D match, TRBD2 (5 bases). V was pared by 3 bases and J by 1 base, with 7 bases between. Germline values: CDR1 SGHVS, CDR2 FNYEAQ. The CDR3 runs to 15 residues. CDR3 loop: CASSFGVSGANVLTF. The CDR3 DNA reads TGTGCCAGCAGCTTCGGGGTATCTGGGGCCAACGTCCTGACTTTC.

The V and J genes are TRBV28 and TRBJ1-1, with D maybe TRBD1 (6 bases). Trimming took 6 bases from V and 0 from J, leaving 17 bases between them. The CDR3 is 16 amino acids. Germline V gives CDR1 MDHEN, CDR2 SYDVKM. Written as DNA, the CDR3 is TGTGCCAGCAGCCAGACAGGACTACTTATGAACACTGAAGCTTTCTTT. Residues: CASSQTGLLMNTEAFF.

The chain is built from TRBV11-1 and TRBJ2-3; 10 positions match TRBD2. The CDR3 length is 14 residues. Germline V lookup: CDR1 SGHAT, CDR2 FQDESV (reference sequence). With V trimmed by 10 bases and J by 0 bases, 4 bases remained unmatched. The CDR3 region is CATSSGGSTDTQYF. The CDR3 DNA is TGTGCCACCAGTAGCGGGGGGAGCACAGATACGCAGTATTTT.

In nucleotides, the CDR3 is TGTGCCAGCAGTCCGCCGGAGACAGCAACCTACGAGCAGTACTTC. This gives the protein CASSPPETATYEQYF. J is TRBJ2-7 and V is TRBV28, with a possible D match to TRBD1 (5 bases). CDR3 length equals 15 residues. V lost 5 bases and J 2 bases, leaving 16 bases between the germline ends. Germline CDR1 and CDR2: MDHEN and SYDVKM.

This chain joins TRBV7-9 and TRBJ2-5; TRBD1 agrees at 9 bases. This CDR3 has 15 amino acids. J was trimmed by 1 base and V by 5 bases; bases with no gene match: 5. The germline V gene has CDR1 SEHNR and CDR2 FQNEAQ (reference sequence). The CDR3 spells CASSLDRGPQETQYF. The CDR3 coding sequence is TGTGCCAGCAGCCTGGACAGGGGTCCCCAAGAGACCCAGTACTTC.

This clone was seen just once. This chain links TRBV15 with TRBJ2-5; D is ambiguous. The J call may be wrong; the DNA end is better matched by TRBJ2-7. Germline loops: CDR1 LNHNV, CDR2 YYDKDF (reference sequence). The CDR3 totals 14 residues. CDR3 nucleotides: TGTGCCACCAGCAGAGATAGAACTCCTTACGAGCAGTACTTC. It is translated as CATSRDRTPYEQYF.

The chain couples TRBV5-6 to TRBJ2-3, with TRBD2 matching 9 bases. CDR1 SGHDT and CDR2 YYEEEE come from the germline V gene. The CDR3 is made up of 14 amino acids. With 1 base clipped from V and 6 bases from J, the junction kept 3 bases outside the gene matches. The CDR3 region has the DNA TGTGCCAGCAGCTTGACGCGGGGGGGCGATACGCAGTATTTT. It yields the protein CASSLTRGGDTQYF.

This clone was recorded once. The genes are TRBV5-6 and TRBJ2-7; no clear D gene. The germline gives CDR1 SGHDT, CDR2 YYEEEE. V lost 4 bases and J lost 0, with 2 bases in between. This CDR3 has 11 amino acids. CDR3 protein: CASSVSYEQYF. The CDR3 nucleotides read TGTGCCAGCAGCGTCTCCTACGAGCAGTACTTC.

The rearrangement joins TRBV10-2 to TRBJ2-3, with D unclear. The CDR3 is 12 amino acids. CDR1 and CDR2 (germline): WSHSY, SAAADI. V lost 7 bases and J lost 0, with 5 bases in between. CDR3 residues: CASNPSTDTQYF. For the CDR3, the DNA is TGCGCCAGCAATCCTAGCACAGATACGCAGTATTTT.

The J gene is TRBJ2-1, the V gene TRBV29-1, with 7 bases matching TRBD2. V lost 7 bases, J lost 7 bases, and 10 bases stayed unmatched. This CDR3 contains 13 residues. Germline V gives CDR1 SQVTM, CDR2 ANQGSEA. The CDR3 is CSAAVGEGNEQFF. CDR3 coding DNA: TGCAGCGCCGCGGTGGGGGAGGGGAATGAGCAGTTCTTC.

J is TRBJ1-5 and V is TRBV7-9; D not resolved. The CDR3 totals 15 residues. The germline CDR1 and CDR2 sequences are SEHNR and FQNEAQ (reference sequence). V shed 2 bases and J shed 3 bases, with 11 bases lying between them. CDR3 amino acids: CASSLSPGPNQPQHF. CDR3 coding DNA: TGTGCCAGCAGCTTATCTCCGGGCCCCAATCAGCCCCAGCATTTT.

J is TRBJ2-3 and V is TRBV6-1, with a tentative D call TRBD1 (5 bases). CDR3 length: 16 residues. Germline V gene data show CDR1 as MNHNS and CDR2 as SASEGT. V shed 2 bases and J shed 0 bases, with 12 bases lying between them. In DNA, the CDR3 is TGTGCCAGCAGTGAATACAGGTCACCTAGCACAGATACGCAGTATTTT. Its translation: CASSEYRSPSTDTQYF.

This chain links TRBV19 with TRBJ2-4, with D uncertain. From germline, CDR1 is LNHDA and CDR2 SQIVND (reference sequence). The CDR3 is 11 residues long. V lost 7 bases to trimming and J lost 8 bases, with 9 bases between them. CDR3 nucleotide sequence: TGTGCCAGTACCCACGGTCACATTCAGTACTTC. This codes for CASTHGHIQYF.

The V gene is TRBV6-1, the J gene TRBJ2-7, with unresolved D. Germline V gene sequence: CDR1 MNHNS, CDR2 SASEGT. CDR3 length equals 12 residues. CDR3: CGSNPKVPEQYV. For the CDR3, the DNA is TGTGGCAGCAACCCGAAGGTCCCCGAGCAGTACGTC.